These 27 T cell receptor beta chains came from one sample sequenced in a study of graft-versus-host responses after intestinal transplantation. Sequencing was performed with immunoSEQ multiplex PCR; in TCRdb, only in-frame clones are kept and a portion is missing. The repertoire holds 9,600 or so clones, with about 96% as singletons. Source: bone marrow, taken about 520 days after intestinal transplantation. The source is a human patient who received an intestinal transplant, so some T cells may come from the graft donor.

The CDR3 sequence is CASSLDRADREQYF. The DNA for the CDR3 is TGTGCCAGCAGCCTTGACAGGGCCGACCGGGAGCAGTACTTC. This chain connects TRBV11-1 to TRBJ2-7, with TRBD1 identical over 7 bases. Germline V gene sequence: CDR1 SGHAT, CDR2 FQDESV (reference sequence). CDR3 size: 14 residues. With V trimmed by 5 bases and J by 7 bases, 11 bases remained unmatched.

This clone was picked up one time. This chain joins TRBV5-4 and TRBJ2-3; 11 bases agree with TRBD2. Germline values: CDR1 SGHNT, CDR2 YYREEE (reference sequence). There are 16 residues in the CDR3. V lost 4 bases to trimming and J lost 2 bases; unmatched junction nucleotides: 6. The chain's CDR3 is CASSARLAGFTDTQYF. The CDR3 DNA follows: TGTGCCAGCAGCGCCCGACTAGCGGGGTTCACAGATACGCAGTATTTT.

This chain uses TRBV5-1 with TRBJ2-6, with 7 bases lining up with TRBD1. The V segment lost 4 bases and the J segment 2 bases; nucleotides outside the gene matches: 9. This CDR3 has 17 amino acids. Germline loops: CDR1 SGHRS, CDR2 YFSETQ. This CDR3 is CASSIGGTGAGANVLTF. The CDR3 coding sequence is TGCGCCAGCAGCATTGGCGGAACAGGGGCTGGGGCCAACGTCCTGACTTTC. Full variable domain (rest looked up from reference TRBV5-1 and TRBJ2-6): KAGVTQTPRYLIKTRGQQVTLSCSPISGHRSVSWYQQTPGQGLQFLFEYFSETQRNKGNFPGRFSGRQFSNSRSEMNVSTLELGDSALYLCASSIGGTGAGANVLTFGAGSRLTVL.

The rearrangement links TRBV5-1 to TRBJ2-1, with TRBD2 matching 8 bases. Unmatched junction bases numbered 3, after V lost 4 bases and J lost 3 bases. The CDR3 runs 14 residues. Germline CDR1 is SGHRS and CDR2 is YFSETQ. This CDR3 reads CASSAGLDYNEQFF. The CDR3 region has the DNA TGCGCCAGCAGCGCGGGACTAGACTACAATGAGCAGTTCTTC. Combining the CDR3 with reference TRBV5-1 and TRBJ2-1 gives the whole variable domain KAGVTQTPRYLIKTRGQQVTLSCSPISGHRSVSWYQQTPGQGLQFLFEYFSETQRNKGNFPGRFSGRQFSNSRSEMNVSTLELGDSALYLCASSAGLDYNEQFFGPGTRLTVL.

The rearrangement links TRBV5-5 to TRBJ1-5; 7 bases agree with TRBD1. Germline-derived CDR1 and CDR2 are SGHKS and YYEKEE (reference sequence). The V gene end was trimmed by 7 bases and the J gene end by 1 base; junction bases not matched to a gene: 20. The CDR3 runs to 19 residues. The CDR3 is CASRASTGVVVESNQPQHF. CDR3 DNA: TGTGCCAGCCGGGCCAGCACAGGGGTCGTAGTAGAGAGCAATCAGCCCCAGCATTTT.

This sequence joins TRBV6-7 and TRBJ2-7, with a tentative D call TRBD2 (6 bases). TRBV6-7 belongs to the ORF category, with a function that is uncertain. Trimming took off 1 base at V and 0 bases at J, with 10 bases between the two ends. The CDR3 covers 15 residues. CDR3 in DNA: TGTGCCAGCAGTTACTACCGGGAGTACTCCTACGAGCAGTACTTC. As protein: CASSYYREYSYEQYF.

This chain links TRBV10-3 with TRBJ1-2; 7 bases align to TRBD1. The germline CDR1 and CDR2 sequences are ENHRY and SYGVKD. The ends lost 7 bases at V and 3 bases at J; junction bases unmatched: 8. This CDR3 has 14 residues. This CDR3 reads CAIMETGSHYGYTF. The CDR3 DNA reads as TGTGCCATCATGGAGACAGGGTCCCACTATGGCTACACCTTC.

The chain employs TRBV28 and TRBJ1-1; D ambiguous. Germline CDR1 reads MDHEN; CDR2 reads SYDVKM. The CDR3 extends over 14 amino acids. Trimming removed 7 bases at V and 7 bases at J, with 19 bases between. Here the CDR3 reads CASTTRPGLLEAFF. CDR3 nucleotides: TGTGCCAGCACCACAAGACCTGGACTGCTTGAAGCTTTCTTT.

J is TRBJ2-4 and V is TRBV12-5; the match to TRBD1 covers 7 bases. The ends lost 2 bases at V and 0 bases at J; junction bases unmatched: 16. From germline, CDR1 is LGHNT and CDR2 FRNRAP. This CDR3 spans 20 amino acids. CDR3 region: CASGLTTCDRAKLAKNIQYF. CDR3 sequence (DNA): TGTGCTAGTGGTTTGACAACCTGTGACAGGGCTAAACTAGCCAAAAACATTCAGTACTTC.

The chain links TRBV7-2 to TRBJ1-1, with 7 bases matching TRBD1. The ends lost 0 bases at V and 4 bases at J; junction bases unmatched: 5. Per the germline V gene, CDR1 is SGHTA and CDR2 is FQGNSA. This CDR3 spans 15 amino acids. The CDR3 is CASSLAMTGTTEAFF. As DNA, the CDR3 is TGTGCCAGCAGCTTAGCGATGACAGGGACCACTGAAGCTTTCTTT.

As DNA, the CDR3 is TGTGCCAGCCTACCCCTCCTCCGGGACCCCCTTCATACATACAATGAGCAGTTCTTC. Amino acid sequence: CASLPLLRDPLHTYNEQFF. The genes are TRBV28 and TRBJ2-1, with D perhaps assigned TRBD1 or TRBD2 (5 bases each). The germline CDR1 and CDR2 sequences are MDHEN and SYDVKM. Trimming pared 8 bases from V and 4 bases from J, leaving 30 bases between. The CDR3 is made up of 19 amino acids.

V and J are TRBV4-1 and TRBJ2-7; D remains unclear. The CDR3 spans 15 residues. The V end was cut by 1 base, the J end by 4 bases, with 14 bases between. CDR1 MGHRA and CDR2 YSYEKL come from the germline V gene. CDR3 sequence (DNA): TGCGCCAGCAGCCAAGGCGCAGGAGAGGATTACGAGCAGTACTTC. Translated: CASSQGAGEDYEQYF.

In this sample, this clone turned up once. The V call is TRBV10-3, the J call TRBJ1-2, with D perhaps TRBD1 (5 bases). The CDR3 length is 14 residues. V was pared by 1 base and J by 2 bases, with 8 bases between. Germline CDR1 ENHRY, CDR2 SYGVKD. CDR3 sequence (DNA): TGTGCCATCAGTGAGTTGGGACGGAACTATGGCTACACCTTC. It is translated as CAISELGRNYGYTF.

The chain links TRBV11-1 to TRBJ2-7; D might be TRBD1 (5 bases). V lost 1 base and J lost 3, with 13 bases in between. The CDR3 loop spans 15 amino acids. Germline CDR1 is SGHAT and CDR2 is FQDESV (reference sequence). In DNA, the CDR3 is TGTGCCAGCAGCTTAGAACAAAGGGGCCTCTACGAGCAGTACTTC. It translates to CASSLEQRGLYEQYF.

The chain joins TRBV15 to TRBJ2-7, with 8 bases fitting TRBD1. This CDR3 has 12 residues. Germline values: CDR1 LNHNV, CDR2 YYDKDF (reference sequence). V shed 5 bases, J shed 5 bases, and the junction held 2 bases outside the gene matches. The CDR3 protein is CATSQTGDEQYF. The CDR3 nucleotides read TGTGCCACCAGCCAGACAGGGGACGAGCAGTACTTC. The full variable domain, completed using reference TRBV15 and TRBJ2-7, is DAMVIQNPRYQVTQFGKPVTLSCSQTLNHNVMYWYQQKSSQAPKLLFHYYDKDFNNEADTPDNFQSRRPNTSFCFLDIRSPGLGDTAMYLCATSQTGDEQYFGPGTRLTVT.

CDR3 sequence (DNA): TGTGCCAGCAGCCCGCGCGGACCCGGGGGGGATACTGAAGCTTTCTTT. This encodes CASSPRGPGGDTEAFF. The J gene is TRBJ1-1, the V gene TRBV7-3; a weak D match, TRBD1 (5 bases). CDR3 size: 16 residues. Between the trimmed V and J ends, which lost 5 bases and 5 bases, there was a span of 21 bases. The germline gives CDR1 SGHTA, CDR2 FQGTGA.

The chain couples TRBV30 to TRBJ2-2, with D unclear. This CDR3 region has 13 residues. The V gene's germline CDR1 is GTSNPN and CDR2 SVGIG (reference sequence). V was trimmed by 0 bases and J by 1 base, leaving 3 bases between them. The CDR3 DNA reads TGTGCCTGGAGTGTAGGGAACACCGGGGAGCTGTTTTTT. Translation gives CAWSVGNTGELFF.

V and J are TRBV18 and TRBJ2-7; the match to TRBD2 covers 9 bases. Germline V lookup: CDR1 KGHSH, CDR2 LQKENI. Trimming removed 3 bases from V and 0 bases from J; junction bases left unmatched: 12. CDR3 length equals 18 residues. This CDR3 reads CASSPRLAVLNSSYEQYF. The DNA for the CDR3 is TGTGCCAGCTCACCGCGACTAGCGGTACTGAACAGCTCCTACGAGCAGTACTTC.

The chain employs TRBV30 and TRBJ1-4, with D unresolved. Germline CDR1 is GTSNPN and CDR2 is SVGIG (reference sequence). CDR3 length: 16 residues. V shed 0 bases and J shed 0 bases, with 11 bases lying between them. In DNA form, the CDR3 reads TGTGCCTGGAGTGTACCATCCCGGCCAACTAATGAAAAACTGTTTTTT. Translated, it gives CAWSVPSRPTNEKLFF. The variable domain in full, completed from reference TRBV30 and TRBJ1-4, reads SQTIHQWPATLVQPVGSPLSLECTVEGTSNPNLYWYRQAAGRGLQLLFYSVGIGQISSEVPQNLSASRPQDRQFILSSKKLLLSDSGFYLCAWSVPSRPTNEKLFFGSGTQLSVL.

The chain combines TRBV11-3 with TRBJ2-2, with 13 bases aligning to TRBD2. J lost 2 bases, V lost 0 bases, and 9 bases had no gene match. The CDR3 runs 20 residues. Germline V gene sequence: CDR1 SGHNT, CDR2 YENEEA. The CDR3 loop is CASSLDRETSGRYNTGELFF. Here the CDR3 DNA reads TGTGCCAGCAGCTTAGATCGCGAGACTAGCGGGAGGTATAACACCGGGGAGCTGTTTTTT.

The chain employs TRBV2 and TRBJ2-3, with 12 positions matching TRBD2. The CDR3 runs to 15 residues. After removal of 7 bases from V and 3 bases from J, the junction contained 5 bases not matched to a gene. The germline V gene encodes CDR1 SNHLY and CDR2 FYNNEI. The CDR3 DNA sequence: TGTGCCAGCATCACCGGGACTAGCGGGACAGATACGCAGTATTTT. It codes for CASITGTSGTDTQYF.

In this sample, this clone turned up once. The rearrangement uses TRBV6-5 and TRBJ2-7, with 7 bases matching TRBD1. The V and J ends lost 6 bases and 2 bases, in that order; junction bases with no gene match: 4. The CDR3 covers 13 residues. CDR1 is MNHEY and CDR2 is SVGAGI in the germline V gene. Here the CDR3 DNA reads TGTGCCAGCAGGAAACAGGGGACCTACGAGCAGTACTTC. The encoded protein is CASRKQGTYEQYF.

The V call is TRBV6-5, the J call TRBJ2-1; D gene unclear. Trimming removed 6 bases at V and 1 base at J, with 13 bases between. CDR1 and CDR2 (germline): MNHEY, SVGAGI. The CDR3 extends over 15 amino acids. CDR3 protein: CASSPSRQSYNEQFF. The CDR3 DNA follows: TGTGCCAGCAGCCCCTCCCGGCAGTCCTACAATGAGCAGTTCTTC.

The chain combines TRBV10-3 with TRBJ1-2; TRBD1 is a possible D gene (5 bases). Trimming pared 6 bases from V and 4 bases from J, leaving 15 bases between. CDR3 length equals 14 residues. Germline assignment: CDR1 ENHRY and CDR2 SYGVKD. Here the CDR3 DNA reads TGTGCCATCAGACCCGGCGGGGGGGGCTATGGCTACACCTTC. The encoded protein is CAIRPGGGGYGYTF.

Here the CDR3 reads CASTHTGELFF. The DNA of the CDR3 is TGTGCCAGCACCCACACCGGGGAGCTGTTTTTT. V and J are TRBV28 and TRBJ2-2; D unresolved. The CDR3 spans 11 residues. The V and J ends lost 7 bases and 3 bases respectively, with 3 bases between them. CDR1 and CDR2 (germline): MDHEN, SYDVKM.

The V and J genes are TRBV6-5 and TRBJ1-2, with D possibly matching TRBD1 (5 bases). Germline V gene data show CDR1 as MNHEY and CDR2 as SVGAGI. The CDR3 has 14 amino acids. V was trimmed by 7 bases and J by 4 bases, leaving 16 bases between them. The CDR3 region has the DNA TGTGCCAGCACGCCGGGGGATTTCTTCTATGGCTACACCTTC. It codes for CASTPGDFFYGYTF.

This rearrangement joins TRBV12-5 to TRBJ1-1; D may be TRBD1 (5 bases). The germline gives CDR1 LGHNT, CDR2 FRNRAP. The ends were cut back, 5 bases at V and 4 bases at J, with 14 bases in the middle. This CDR3 comprises 14 residues. CDR3 residues: CASGRDSPTTEAFF. The CDR3, as DNA: TGTGCTAGTGGTCGGGACTCACCTACCACTGAAGCTTTCTTT.